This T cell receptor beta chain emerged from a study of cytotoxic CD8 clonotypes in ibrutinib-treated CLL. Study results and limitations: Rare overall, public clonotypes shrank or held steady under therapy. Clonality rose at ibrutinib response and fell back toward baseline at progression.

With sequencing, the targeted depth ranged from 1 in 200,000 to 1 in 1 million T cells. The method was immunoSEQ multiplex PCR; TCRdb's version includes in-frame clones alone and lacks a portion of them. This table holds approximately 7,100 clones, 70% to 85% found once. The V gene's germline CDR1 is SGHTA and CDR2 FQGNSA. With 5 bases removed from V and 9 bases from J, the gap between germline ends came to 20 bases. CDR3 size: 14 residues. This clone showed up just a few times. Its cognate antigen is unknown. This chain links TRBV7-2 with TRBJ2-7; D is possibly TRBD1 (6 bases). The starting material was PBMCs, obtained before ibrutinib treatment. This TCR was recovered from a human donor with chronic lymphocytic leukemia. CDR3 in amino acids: CASSPLLTGLVQYF. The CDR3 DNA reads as TGTGCCAGCAGCCCCCTTCTTACAGGGTTGGTGCAGTACTTC.